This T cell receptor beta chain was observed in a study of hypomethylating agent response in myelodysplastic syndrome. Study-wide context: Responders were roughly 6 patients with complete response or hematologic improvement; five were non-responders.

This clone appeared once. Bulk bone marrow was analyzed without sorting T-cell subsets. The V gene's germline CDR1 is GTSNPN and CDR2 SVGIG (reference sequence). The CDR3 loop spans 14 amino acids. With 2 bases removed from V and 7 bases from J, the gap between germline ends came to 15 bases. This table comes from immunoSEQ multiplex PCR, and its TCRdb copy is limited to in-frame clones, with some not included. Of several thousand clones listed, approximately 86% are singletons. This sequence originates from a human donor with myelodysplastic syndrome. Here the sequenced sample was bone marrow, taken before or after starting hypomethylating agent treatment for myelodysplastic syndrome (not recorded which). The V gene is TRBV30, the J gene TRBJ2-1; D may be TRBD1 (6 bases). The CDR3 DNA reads TGTGCCTGGAGTTCGCCAGGGGTTAAGAATGAGCAGTTCTTC. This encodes CAWSSPGVKNEQFF.